These 17 T cell receptor beta chains were sequenced from one sample in a study of T cells in Graves' hyperthyroidism and ophthalmopathy. Researchers amplified the TCR beta CDR3 regions from RNA transcripts. HTBI primers were used for first-round RT-PCR of the TCR CDR3. Each CDR3 protein is one row after TCRdb ran MiXCR on the multiplex PCR reads. The profile shows fewer than 450,000 distinct CDR3 sequences, over 13% of them singletons. The sequencing sample was made of blood. These receptors originate from a man over 45 with Graves' ophthalmopathy.

This clonotype was seen repeatedly, ten times or more. The chain employs TRBV3-1 and TRBJ1-1; tentatively, D is TRBD1 (6 bases). This CDR3 region has 15 residues. V dropped 4 bases and J dropped 7 bases, with 19 bases sitting between them. Germline CDR1 is LGHDT and CDR2 is YNNKEL (reference sequence). The CDR3 is CASSPTRGAGSEAFF. CDR3 in DNA: TGTGCCAGCAGCCCAACTAGGGGGGCTGGGAGTGAAGCTTTCTTT.

V is TRBV3-1 and J is TRBJ1-2; 7 bases line up with TRBD1. CDR3 size: 16 residues. Trimming at V came to 0 bases and at J to 2 bases, leaving 6 bases not matched to a gene. Germline lookup yields CDR1 LGHDT and CDR2 YNNKEL (reference sequence). The CDR3 loop is CASSQDRDRPNYGYTF. The CDR3 DNA reads as TGTGCCAGCAGCCAAGATAGGGACAGACCCAACTATGGCTACACCTTC.

This clonotype was observed a handful of times. The J gene is TRBJ1-1, the V gene TRBV7-9; the D gene is possibly TRBD1 (5 bases). The CDR3 runs 13 residues. CDR1 and CDR2 from the germline V gene are SEHNR and FQNEAQ (reference sequence). V was cut by 5 bases and J by 9 bases, with 16 bases left in between. The CDR3 here is CASSPRDSPKAFF. DNA of the CDR3: TGTGCCAGCAGCCCTCGGGACTCCCCGAAAGCTTTCTTT.

The chain has TRBV20-1 and TRBJ2-1; 7 bases align to TRBD1. V dropped 6 bases and J dropped 4; count of bases not matched to a gene: 12. This CDR3 comprises 15 residues. In germline, CDR1 is DFQATT, CDR2 SNEGSKA (reference sequence). The chain's CDR3 is CSAHDRDRIYNEQFF. In DNA form, the CDR3 reads TGCAGTGCCCACGACCGGGACAGAATTTACAATGAGCAGTTCTTC.

The gene calls are TRBV2 and TRBJ2-3, with D possibly TRBD1 on 6 matching bases. The germline gives CDR1 SNHLY, CDR2 FYNNEI. The CDR3 has 15 residues. V was cut by 8 bases and J by 4 bases, with 19 bases left in between. The DNA for the CDR3 is TGTGCCAGCGAAGGTGATTTCCAGGGGTCAGATACGCAGTATTTT. Its protein product is CASEGDFQGSDTQYF. The full variable domain, its missing parts supplied by reference TRBV2 and TRBJ2-3, is EPEVTQTPSHQVTQMGQEVILRCVPISNHLYFYWYRQILGQKVEFLVSFYNNEISEKSEIFDDQFSVERPDGSNFTLKIRSTKLEDSAMYFCASEGDFQGSDTQYFGPGTRLTVL.

This clonotype came up many times. The genes are TRBV4-1 and TRBJ1-1; D is unclear. The CDR3 has 13 amino acids. CDR1 is MGHRA, CDR2 YSYEKL, per germline. V was clipped by 0 bases and J by 5 bases, with 7 bases between them. CDR3 sequence reads: CASSQEEDTEAFF. The CDR3 DNA reads TGCGCCAGCAGCCAAGAGGAGGATACTGAAGCTTTCTTT.

With regard to this clonotype: A much larger clone is a single base away; this may be a read error. The chain couples TRBV9 to TRBJ2-3; no clear D gene. Germline CDR1 reads SGDLS; CDR2 reads YYNGEE. This CDR3 contains 13 residues. Written as DNA, the CDR3 is TGTGACAGCAGCATGGGTGGCACAGATACGCAGTATTTT. Its protein product is CDSSMGGTDTQYF.

This clonotype appeared many times. The chain employs TRBV29-1 and TRBJ2-1; tentatively, D is TRBD1 (6 bases). Trimming left V 7 bases short and J 8 bases short, with 15 bases between. Germline V CDR1 and CDR2: SQVTM, ANQGSEA. CDR3 length: 12 residues. The CDR3 nucleotides read TGCAGCGCTAGAGGGACACTAGATGAGCAGTTCTTC. This codes for CSARGTLDEQFF.

J is TRBJ1-2 and V is TRBV27, with a weak D call TRBD1 (6 bases). The CDR3 is made up of 15 amino acids. Germline CDR1 reads MNHEY; CDR2 reads SMNVEV (reference sequence). Between the trimmed V and J ends, which lost 8 bases and 7 bases, there was a span of 23 bases. The CDR3 DNA sequence: TGTGCCAGCTCATCCCGAGGGCGGGGGGCTCTTGGCTACACCTTC. Its translation is CASSSRGRGALGYTF.

Ten or more counts support this clonotype. The chain employs TRBV29-1 and TRBJ1-4; D gene uncertain. The V end lost 0 bases, the J end lost 8 bases, and 13 bases lay between the germline ends. The V gene's germline CDR1 is SQVTM and CDR2 ANQGSEA. This CDR3 has 14 residues. In DNA form, the CDR3 reads TGCAGCGTTGAAGATGGTCGCGAGGCGGAAAAACTGTTTTTT. Translated, it gives CSVEDGREAEKLFF.

This clonotype occurred many times. The J gene is TRBJ2-1, the V gene TRBV15; TRBD2 matches at 11 bases. The germline V gene encodes CDR1 LNHNV and CDR2 YYDKDF (reference sequence). The CDR3 runs 15 residues. After removal of 5 bases from V and 5 bases from J, the junction contained 5 bases not matched to a gene. CDR3 amino acids: CATSDIAGGNNEQFF. In DNA, the CDR3 is TGTGCCACCAGCGACATAGCGGGAGGGAACAATGAGCAGTTCTTC. The entire variable domain, with the rest obtained from reference TRBV15 and TRBJ2-1, is as follows: DAMVIQNPRYQVTQFGKPVTLSCSQTLNHNVMYWYQQKSSQAPKLLFHYYDKDFNNEADTPDNFQSRRPNTSFCFLDIRSPGLGDTAMYLCATSDIAGGNNEQFFGPGTRLTVL.

This chain joins TRBV20-1 and TRBJ2-1; 9 bases agree with TRBD2. The germline CDR1 and CDR2 sequences are DFQATT and SNEGSKA (reference sequence). This CDR3 is built from 14 residues. V gave up 6 bases and J gave up 8 bases; unmatched junction bases: 11. CDR3 sequence reads: CSAPMGSGSHEQFF. Here the CDR3 DNA reads TGCAGTGCCCCGATGGGTAGCGGGAGCCATGAGCAGTTCTTC.

This clonotype has ten or more counts. This CDR3 reads CSAPNVWGTEAFF. CDR3 nucleotide sequence: TGCAGTGCCCCGAATGTCTGGGGAACTGAAGCTTTCTTT. The rearrangement uses TRBV20-1 and TRBJ1-1, with D uncertain. There are 13 residues in the CDR3. The ends were cut back, 6 bases at V and 5 bases at J, with 16 bases in the middle. From germline, CDR1 is DFQATT and CDR2 SNEGSKA (reference sequence).

At least ten counts were recorded for this clonotype. The V gene is TRBV7-8, the J gene TRBJ1-1; D uncertain. This CDR3 contains 16 residues. Germline loops: CDR1 SGHVS, CDR2 FQNEAQ. V was clipped by 5 bases and J by 0 bases, with 16 bases between them. The CDR3, as DNA: TGTGCCAGCAGCAAAAGCAGGACTGCCATGAACACTGAAGCTTTCTTT. Residues: CASSKSRTAMNTEAFF.

This clonotype was counted a few times. J is TRBJ2-7 and V is TRBV4-1; 11 bases match TRBD2. With V trimmed by 4 bases and J by 6 bases, 14 bases remained unmatched. This CDR3 comprises 17 residues. Looked up from germline, CDR1 is MGHRA and CDR2 is YSYEKL. CDR3 region: CASSLAPGGLAGSEQYF. DNA of the CDR3: TGCGCCAGCAGCCTTGCTCCGGGCGGACTAGCGGGTTCCGAGCAGTACTTC.

This clonotype was recorded many times. This rearrangement joins TRBV2 to TRBJ2-2; 8 bases line up with TRBD2. Germline CDR1 and CDR2: SNHLY and FYNNEI. Trimming at V came to 8 bases and at J to 7 bases, leaving 6 bases not matched to a gene. The CDR3 is 13 amino acids. CDR3 region: CASERAGGGELFF. CDR3 bases: TGTGCCAGCGAAAGGGCGGGAGGCGGGGAGCTGTTTTTT.

This clonotype was detected ten times or more. This sequence joins TRBV29-1 and TRBJ2-2; D may match TRBD1 or TRBD2 (5 bases each). V was clipped by 3 bases and J by 4 bases, with 9 bases between them. Germline CDR1 and CDR2: SQVTM and ANQGSEA. The length of the CDR3 is 13 residues. The CDR3 nucleotides read TGCAGCGTTGATTCGGGGCCCACCGGGGAGCTGTTTTTT. As protein: CSVDSGPTGELFF.